Listed below are T cell receptor beta chains from one sample, sequenced in a study of T cells in Graves' hyperthyroidism and ophthalmopathy. One entry per CDR3 protein, called by TCRdb with MiXCR from the multiplex PCR reads. The table has 300,000 to 450,000 distinct CDR3 sequences, about 14% seen once. Material: blood. The receptors originated from a man aged 30-40 years with Graves' hyperthyroidism that later progressed to Graves' ophthalmopathy. Each CDR3 is given with its conserved first and last residue. Each record gives: CDR3 protein, CDR3 DNA, J gene, D gene, CDR3 length, clone size, V gene. A D gene is named only where the DNA matches it firmly. Not all rows give a size; the values are once, few, many and, for expanded clones, a class.

CDR3aa: CASSLDGTGPYNEQFF
CDR3nt: TGCGCCAGCAGCTTGGACGGGACAGGGCCTTACAATGAGCAGTTCTTC
j_gene: TRBJ2-1
d_gene: TRBD1
len: 16
abundance: -
v_gene: TRBV5-1

CDR3aa: CASNPGPPSMGEKLFF
CDR3nt: TGTGCCAGTAATCCGGGGCCCCCTTCGATGGGTGAAAAACTGTTTTTT
j_gene: TRBJ1-4
d_gene: -
len: 16
abundance: -
v_gene: TRBV2

CDR3aa: CASSPSPGQGASNEKLFF
CDR3nt: TGTGCCAGCTCACCTTCTCCGGGACAGGGGGCGTCTAATGAAAAACTGTTTTTT
j_gene: TRBJ1-4
d_gene: TRBD1
len: 18
abundance: many
v_gene: TRBV18

CDR3aa: CASTYRGVVAGELFF
CDR3nt: TGTGCCAGCACTTACAGGGGCGTCGTTGCCGGGGAGCTGTTTTTT
j_gene: TRBJ2-2
d_gene: TRBD1
len: 15
abundance: -
v_gene: TRBV6-9

CDR3aa: CASSLSGAETQYF
CDR3nt: TGTGCCAGCAGTCTATCGGGGGCGGAGACCCAGTACTTC
j_gene: TRBJ2-5
d_gene: -
len: 13
abundance: few
v_gene: TRBV28

CDR3aa: CASSLPHGYEQYF
CDR3nt: TGTGCCAGCAGTTTACCCCACGGCTACGAGCAGTACTTC
j_gene: TRBJ2-7
d_gene: -
len: 13
abundance: many
v_gene: TRBV28

CDR3aa: CASSPGSRRNEKLFF
CDR3nt: TGCGCCAGCAGCCCTGGTAGTCGGCGGAATGAAAAACTGTTTTTT
j_gene: TRBJ1-4
d_gene: -
len: 15
abundance: many
v_gene: TRBV5-1

CDR3aa: CASSHDRVDAFF
CDR3nt: TGTGCCAGCAGTCACGACAGGGTAGACGCTTTCTTT
j_gene: TRBJ1-1
d_gene: TRBD1
len: 12
abundance: many
v_gene: TRBV7-9

CDR3aa: CASSLGPRYEQYF
CDR3nt: TGTGCCAGCAGCTTAGGGCCGAGGTACGAGCAGTACTTC
j_gene: TRBJ2-7
d_gene: -
len: 13
abundance: few
v_gene: TRBV7-6

CDR3aa: CASSPRVGNQPQHF
CDR3nt: TGTGCCAGCAGTCCCAGGGTAGGAAATCAGCCCCAGCATTTT
j_gene: TRBJ1-5
d_gene: -
len: 14
abundance: few
v_gene: TRBV6-1

CDR3aa: CATSADRGTDTQYF
CDR3nt: TGTGCCACCAGCGCAGACAGGGGCACAGATACGCAGTATTTT
j_gene: TRBJ2-3
d_gene: TRBD1
len: 14
abundance: many
v_gene: TRBV24-1

CDR3aa: CASTPGGRRGAYNEQFF
CDR3nt: TGTGCCAGCACCCCGGGGGGGAGGCGGGGCGCCTACAATGAGCAGTTCTTC
j_gene: TRBJ2-1
d_gene: TRBD2
len: 17
abundance: many
v_gene: TRBV12-3/TRBV12-4

CDR3aa: CASSRPKSDTQYF
CDR3nt: TGTGCCAGCAGCAGGCCTAAGTCAGATACGCAGTATTTT
j_gene: TRBJ2-3
d_gene: -
len: 13
abundance: many
v_gene: TRBV7-2

CDR3aa: CASSSSGGTTDTQYF
CDR3nt: TGTGCCAGCAGTTCTAGCGGGGGGACGACAGATACGCAGTATTTT
j_gene: TRBJ2-3
d_gene: TRBD2
len: 15
abundance: many
v_gene: TRBV28

CDR3aa: CASTSDSSGIRYF
CDR3nt: TGTGCCAGCACCTCGGATTCTAGCGGAATCCGGTACTTC
j_gene: TRBJ2-7
d_gene: TRBD2
len: 13
abundance: -
v_gene: TRBV28

CDR3aa: CASSWDYRTDTQYF
CDR3nt: TGTGCCAGCAGTTGGGACTACCGCACAGATACGCAGTATTTT
j_gene: TRBJ2-3
d_gene: TRBD2
len: 14
abundance: many
v_gene: TRBV7-2

CDR3aa: CATSRARRETQYF
CDR3nt: TGTGCCACCAGCAGAGCTAGACGAGAGACCCAGTACTTC
j_gene: TRBJ2-5
d_gene: -
len: 13
abundance: few
v_gene: TRBV15

CDR3aa: CSAVPTLGPYEQYF
CDR3nt: TGCAGTGCCGTCCCGACGTTGGGGCCCTACGAGCAGTACTTC
j_gene: TRBJ2-7
d_gene: -
len: 14
abundance: -
v_gene: TRBV20-1

CDR3aa: CASSLEDRGRVYQPQHF
CDR3nt: TGTGCCAGCAGCTTAGAGGACAGGGGGAGGGTTTATCAGCCCCAGCATTTT
j_gene: TRBJ1-5
d_gene: TRBD1
len: 17
abundance: few
v_gene: TRBV7-8

CDR3aa: CASTTTRGWGTDTQYF
CDR3nt: TGTGCCAGCACTACGACAAGGGGCTGGGGCACAGATACGCAGTATTTT
j_gene: TRBJ2-3
d_gene: -
len: 16
abundance: many
v_gene: TRBV12-3/TRBV12-4

CDR3aa: CSASGTGPMAQYF
CDR3nt: TGCAGTGCTTCCGGGACAGGCCCAATGGCCCAGTACTTC
j_gene: TRBJ2-5
d_gene: TRBD1
len: 13
abundance: -
v_gene: TRBV20-1

CDR3aa: CASRPTGGNTGELFF
CDR3nt: TGTGCCAGCAGACCAACAGGGGGCAACACCGGGGAGCTGTTTTTT
j_gene: TRBJ2-2
d_gene: TRBD1
len: 15
abundance: -
v_gene: TRBV12-3/TRBV12-4

CDR3aa: CASTPSGHEQYF
CDR3nt: TGTGCCAGCACCCCGTCCGGTCACGAGCAGTACTTC
j_gene: TRBJ2-7
d_gene: -
len: 12
abundance: many
v_gene: TRBV11-3

CDR3aa: CASSRRARYRELFF
CDR3nt: TGTGCCAGCAGCCGGAGGGCTCGGTACAGGGAGCTGTTTTTT
j_gene: TRBJ2-2
d_gene: -
len: 14
abundance: -
v_gene: TRBV14

CDR3aa: CASSQSDRATEQFF
CDR3nt: TGTGCCAGCAGTCAATCAGACAGGGCGACTGAGCAGTTCTTC
j_gene: TRBJ2-1
d_gene: TRBD1
len: 14
abundance: few
v_gene: TRBV28

CDR3aa: CASSQDGTGSYEQYF
CDR3nt: TGCGCCAGCAGCCAAGATGGGACAGGATCCTACGAGCAGTACTTC
j_gene: TRBJ2-7
d_gene: TRBD1
len: 15
abundance: -
v_gene: TRBV4-1

CDR3aa: CASSQVARTQETQYF
CDR3nt: TGTGCCAGCAGCCAAGTCGCTAGAACGCAAGAGACCCAGTACTTC
j_gene: TRBJ2-5
d_gene: -
len: 15
abundance: -
v_gene: TRBV4-2

CDR3aa: CASSPWDGLRGYTF
CDR3nt: TGTGCCAGCAGTCCATGGGACGGACTCCGGGGCTACACCTTC
j_gene: TRBJ1-2
d_gene: -
len: 14
abundance: many
v_gene: TRBV12-3/TRBV12-4

CDR3aa: CAWSVDRDYEQYF
CDR3nt: TGTGCCTGGAGTGTGGACAGAGACTACGAGCAGTACTTC
j_gene: TRBJ2-7
d_gene: -
len: 13
abundance: few
v_gene: TRBV30

CDR3aa: CASSLMSSEAFF
CDR3nt: TGTGCCAGCAGTTTAATGTCCTCTGAAGCTTTCTTT
j_gene: TRBJ1-1
d_gene: -
len: 12
abundance: few
v_gene: TRBV12-3/TRBV12-4

CDR3aa: CASSFAGAGYGYTF
CDR3nt: TGTGCCAGCAGTTTCGCGGGGGCTGGCTATGGCTACACCTTC
j_gene: TRBJ1-2
d_gene: -
len: 14
abundance: many
v_gene: TRBV28

CDR3aa: CASSFGRYNEQFF
CDR3nt: TGTGCCAGCAGCTTTGGCAGGTACAATGAGCAGTTCTTC
j_gene: TRBJ2-1
d_gene: -
len: 13
abundance: many
v_gene: TRBV5-6

CDR3aa: CASSFGFYEQYF
CDR3nt: TGTGCCAGCAGCTTCGGTTTCTACGAGCAGTACTTC
j_gene: TRBJ2-7
d_gene: -
len: 12
abundance: many
v_gene: TRBV11-2

CDR3aa: CASSTPGGKNQPQHF
CDR3nt: TGTGCCAGCAGCACCCCTGGGGGGAAGAATCAGCCCCAGCATTTT
j_gene: TRBJ1-5
d_gene: -
len: 15
abundance: -
v_gene: TRBV7-2

CDR3aa: CASSQEGGAGSYNEQFF
CDR3nt: TGTGCCAGCAGTCAGGAAGGGGGCGCGGGCTCCTACAATGAGCAGTTCTTC
j_gene: TRBJ2-1
d_gene: TRBD1
len: 17
abundance: few
v_gene: TRBV6-1

CDR3aa: CAVGTNYGYTF
CDR3nt: TGTGCCGTTGGGACAAATTATGGCTACACCTTC
j_gene: TRBJ1-2
d_gene: -
len: 11
abundance: many
v_gene: TRBV10-3

CDR3aa: CASSGWNTEAFF
CDR3nt: TGTGCCAGTTCCGGCTGGAACACTGAAGCTTTCTTT
j_gene: TRBJ1-1
d_gene: -
len: 12
abundance: few
v_gene: TRBV6-1

CDR3aa: CSVGGTTSTF
CDR3nt: TGCAGCGTTGGAGGGACTACCTCCACCTTC
j_gene: TRBJ1-2
d_gene: -
len: 10
abundance: few
v_gene: TRBV29-1

CDR3aa: CAGRGQGGTEAFF
CDR3nt: TGTGCCGGCAGAGGACAGGGTGGTACTGAAGCTTTCTTT
j_gene: TRBJ1-1
d_gene: TRBD1
len: 13
abundance: -
v_gene: TRBV2

CDR3aa: CAISSQGANTEAFF
CDR3nt: TGTGCCATCAGCTCACAGGGGGCGAACACTGAAGCTTTCTTT
j_gene: TRBJ1-1
d_gene: TRBD1
len: 14
abundance: many
v_gene: TRBV10-3

CDR3aa: CASSQVLAGAGDTQYF
CDR3nt: TGTGCCAGCAGCCAAGTTCTAGCGGGGGCGGGGGATACGCAGTATTTT
j_gene: TRBJ2-3
d_gene: TRBD2
len: 16
abundance: -
v_gene: TRBV4-2

CDR3aa: CASSRDRSYNSPLHF
CDR3nt: TGTGCCAGCAGTCGAGATAGATCCTATAATTCACCCCTCCACTTT
j_gene: TRBJ1-6
d_gene: -
len: 15
abundance: many
v_gene: TRBV6-1

CDR3aa: CASSLGVAGYQRNTDTQYF
CDR3nt: TGTGCCAGCAGCTTAGGGGTAGCGGGGTACCAAAGAAACACAGATACGCAGTATTTT
j_gene: TRBJ2-3
d_gene: TRBD2
len: 19
abundance: -
v_gene: TRBV7-9

CDR3aa: CSVEDGGNTEAFF
CDR3nt: TGCAGCGTTGAAGATGGGGGTAACACTGAAGCTTTCTTT
j_gene: TRBJ1-1
d_gene: -
len: 13
abundance: many
v_gene: TRBV29-1

CDR3aa: CASSLSPGVSGANVLTF
CDR3nt: TGTGCCAGCAGTTTATCTCCCGGGGTCTCTGGGGCCAACGTCCTGACTTTC
j_gene: TRBJ2-6
d_gene: -
len: 17
abundance: many
v_gene: TRBV27

CDR3aa: CASSQAGSGGRHEQFF
CDR3nt: TGCGCCAGCAGCCAAGCGGGTAGCGGGGGGCGTCATGAGCAGTTCTTC
j_gene: TRBJ2-1
d_gene: TRBD2
len: 16
abundance: -
v_gene: TRBV10-1

CDR3aa: CASSLEIQAVGQPQHF
CDR3nt: TGTGCCAGCAGCTTAGAAATACAGGCAGTAGGTCAGCCCCAGCATTTT
j_gene: TRBJ1-5
d_gene: -
len: 16
abundance: few
v_gene: TRBV7-2

CDR3aa: CASSLRGAVNTGELFF
CDR3nt: TGTGCCAGCAGCCTTCGGGGGGCTGTGAACACCGGGGAGCTGTTTTTT
j_gene: TRBJ2-2
d_gene: -
len: 16
abundance: many
v_gene: TRBV7-3

CDR3aa: CASSHLTETYEQYF
CDR3nt: TGTGCCAGCAGCCATTTGACAGAAACCTACGAGCAGTACTTC
j_gene: TRBJ2-7
d_gene: -
len: 14
abundance: many
v_gene: TRBV3-1

CDR3aa: CASSFSGGANEQYF
CDR3nt: TGTGCCAGCAGCTTTAGCGGGGGGGCCAACGAGCAGTACTTC
j_gene: TRBJ2-7
d_gene: TRBD2
len: 14
abundance: many
v_gene: TRBV5-8

CDR3aa: CSVVEVLDIQYF
CDR3nt: TGCAGCGTTGTGGAGGTTTTGGACATTCAGTACTTC
j_gene: TRBJ2-4
d_gene: -
len: 12
abundance: -
v_gene: TRBV29-1

CDR3aa: CASSLINGQAQFF
CDR3nt: TGTGCCAGCAGCTTAATCAATGGACAGGCGCAGTTCTTC
j_gene: TRBJ2-1
d_gene: TRBD1
len: 13
abundance: many
v_gene: TRBV7-9

CDR3aa: CASTVRQGAGNTIYF
CDR3nt: TGTGCCAGCACCGTTAGACAGGGGGCTGGAAACACCATATATTTT
j_gene: TRBJ1-3
d_gene: TRBD1
len: 15
abundance: many
v_gene: TRBV28

CDR3aa: CASSLSSMDTEAFF
CDR3nt: TGTGCCAGCAGTCTCTCGTCCATGGACACTGAAGCTTTCTTT
j_gene: TRBJ1-1
d_gene: -
len: 14
abundance: many
v_gene: TRBV28

CDR3aa: CASSLGGVYNEQFF
CDR3nt: TGTGCCAGCAGTTTAGGGGGGGTGTACAATGAGCAGTTCTTC
j_gene: TRBJ2-1
d_gene: -
len: 14
abundance: -
v_gene: TRBV12-3/TRBV12-4